Listed below are T cell receptor beta chains from one sample, sequenced in a study of blood T cell repertoires in COVID-19. Method: immunoSEQ multiplex PCR; TCRdb's copy keeps in-frame clones and lacks some. The sample carries under 250,000 clones, roughly four fifths recorded once. Sequencing was done on a sample of peripheral blood. These receptors came from a woman in her twenties or thirties who had recovered from COVID-19. Both conserved end residues are part of each CDR3. The D gene is left open where the match is weak. Some rows mark clone size as missing; the rest say once, few, many or name a class of expanded clone.

j_call v_call clone_size cdr3_length d_call cdr3_nt cdr3_aa
TRBJ2-3 TRBV6-4 - 15 - TGTGCCAGCAGTGACTCGGACTCCTGGCCAGATACGCAGTATTTT CASSDSDSWPDTQYF
TRBJ2-1 TRBV7-2 - 14 - TGTGCCAGCAGCTCCACGACAGCGTACAATGAGCAGTTCTTC CASSSTTAYNEQFF
TRBJ2-7 TRBV5-1 - 17 TRBD2 TGCGCCAGCAGCTTGGAACTAGCGGGAACGAGCTCCTACGAGCAGTACTTC CASSLELAGTSSYEQYF
TRBJ1-2 TRBV19 - 11 - TGTGCCAGTGCTGGGGCGGAGGGCTACACCTTC CASAGAEGYTF
TRBJ1-6 TRBV30 many 16 TRBD1 TGTGCCTGGACTATGGACAGGGCGCCTTATAATTCACCCCTCCACTTT CAWTMDRAPYNSPLHF
TRBJ2-7 TRBV10-2 - 12 - TGCGCCAGCAGTGACCAACTCTACGAGCAGTACTTC CASSDQLYEQYF
TRBJ1-5 TRBV28 - 14 - TGTGCCAGCAAAGGGGCAGGGGTGCATCAGCCCCAGCATTTT CASKGAGVHQPQHF
TRBJ2-7 TRBV5-6 few 14 TRBD2 TGTGCCAGCAGCTTGTCGGGAGGGAACTACGAGCAGTACTTC CASSLSGGNYEQYF
TRBJ2-2 TRBV7-6 - 15 - TGTGCCAGCAGCTTAGACCAGGGGGGTAGCCGGGAGCTGTTTTTT CASSLDQGGSRELFF
TRBJ2-3 TRBV9 - 15 TRBD2 TGTGCCAGCAGCGGGGGACTAGCGTACACAGATACGCAGTATTTT CASSGGLAYTDTQYF
TRBJ1-2 TRBV28 - 16 TRBD1 TGTGCCAGCAGTTTATTGACGAAAGACAGGGGGGAAGGCTACACCTTC CASSLLTKDRGEGYTF
TRBJ2-5 TRBV6-5 - 14 TRBD2 TGTGCCAGCAGTCTTAGGACTAGCAAGGAGACCCAGTACTTC CASSLRTSKETQYF
TRBJ2-1 TRBV3-1/TRBV3-2 - 18 TRBD2 TGTGCCAGCAGCCTCTTATTTAGCGGGAGAAGTAGATACAATGAGCAGTTCTTC CASSLLFSGRSRYNEQFF
TRBJ2-2 TRBV10-3 - 16 - TGTGCCATCAGCCCGGAAGAAGCGGCGAACACCGGGGAGCTGTTTTTT CAISPEEAANTGELFF
TRBJ2-7 TRBV27 once 14 TRBD1 TGTGCCAGCAGTTGGTTAGTGGGACAGAACGAGCAGTACTTC CASSWLVGQNEQYF
TRBJ1-6 TRBV6-5 - 15 - TGTGCCAGCAGTTACTCTGCAGGGCTAAATTCACCCCTCCACTTT CASSYSAGLNSPLHF
TRBJ2-7 TRBV28 - 12 - TGTGCCAGCAGTTTCGCGGGGGCCGAGCAGTACTTC CASSFAGAEQYF
TRBJ2-3 TRBV19 - 14 TRBD2 TGTGCCAGTATCCCGGCGGGGGTCACAGATACGCAGTATTTT CASIPAGVTDTQYF
TRBJ1-1 TRBV12-3/TRBV12-4 - 13 - TGTGCCAGCAGTTGGGCGGGGAACACTGAAGCTTTCTTT CASSWAGNTEAFF
TRBJ1-2 TRBV7-6 once 13 - TGTGCCAGCAGCTTAGCGGCAGGGTATGGCTACACCTTC CASSLAAGYGYTF
TRBJ1-6 TRBV7-9 - 15 - TGTGCCAGCAGCTCAAACCTTCGGGGGGATTCACCCCTCCACTTT CASSSNLRGDSPLHF
TRBJ2-7 TRBV7-2 - 14 TRBD2 TGTGCCAGCAGCCCGTGGACTAGCCACTACGAGCAGTACTTC CASSPWTSHYEQYF
TRBJ2-7 TRBV7-6 - 13 - TGTGCCAGCAGCACGCCCGGGGCCTACGAGCAGTACTTC CASSTPGAYEQYF
TRBJ2-3 TRBV9 - 15 - TGTGCCAGCAGCCCCAGTCAGGGGTACACAGATACGCAGTATTTT CASSPSQGYTDTQYF
TRBJ2-3 TRBV27 few 16 - TGTGCCAGCAGAGCCTCAGCGGATTTATTCACAGATACGCAGTATTTT CASRASADLFTDTQYF
TRBJ1-5 TRBV28 - 12 TRBD1 TGTGCCAGCAGTACAGGGGATCAGCCCCAGCATTTT CASSTGDQPQHF
TRBJ2-1 TRBV28 few 13 TRBD1 TGTGCCAGCAGTTTAAGGGACAGGGTCCAGTTCTTCTTC CASSLRDRVQFFF
TRBJ1-3 TRBV27 few 17 TRBD1 TGTGCCAGCAGTTTAATCGGGACAGGGTTCTCTGGAAACACCATATATTTT CASSLIGTGFSGNTIYF
TRBJ2-7 TRBV6-4 - 15 TRBD2 TGTGCCAGCAGTGAGGTAGCTAGCGGGTTCCACGAGCAGTACTTC CASSEVASGFHEQYF
TRBJ1-2 TRBV5-5 - 14 TRBD1 TGTGCCAGCAGCTTGGCGCAGGGGGCAGGGGGCTACACCTTC CASSLAQGAGGYTF
TRBJ1-6 TRBV2 many 14 - TGTGCCAGCAGTGAAGCCGGGGATAATTCACCCCTCCACTTT CASSEAGDNSPLHF
TRBJ2-1 TRBV11-3 - 15 TRBD2 TGTGCCAGCAGCTTACTAGCGGGAGCCTACAATGAGCAGTTCTTC CASSLLAGAYNEQFF
TRBJ1-1 TRBV19 once 14 - TGTGCCAGTAGTATCGCAGGGATAGACACTGAAGCTTTCTTT CASSIAGIDTEAFF
TRBJ2-1 TRBV6-2/TRBV6-3 - 15 TRBD2 TGTGCCAGCAGTATGGAGCTAGCGGGCTACAATGAGCAGTTCTTC CASSMELAGYNEQFF
TRBJ2-5 TRBV10-3 - 14 TRBD1 TGTGCCATCAGTACGGACAGGGCTGAAGAGACCCAGTACTTC CAISTDRAEETQYF
TRBJ2-2 TRBV7-3 - 12 - TGTGCCAGCAGCTCTTACACCGGGGAGCTGTTTTTT CASSSYTGELFF
TRBJ2-6 TRBV23-1 - 21 TRBD1 TGCGCCAGCAGTCAATTATGGGGTGGAGACAGGGGGCTAATAGGGGCCAACGTCCTGACTTTC CASSQLWGGDRGLIGANVLTF
TRBJ2-7 TRBV6-5 - 15 TRBD1 TGTGCCAGCAGTCCTGGGGACAGGCCCTCCTACGAGCAGTACTTC CASSPGDRPSYEQYF
TRBJ2-1 TRBV30 - 13 TRBD2 TGTGCCTGGAGTCAACTGGGGGGGAATGAGCAGTTCTTC CAWSQLGGNEQFF
TRBJ1-1 TRBV28 once 14 - TGTGCCAGCAGTCCCCGGGGAGGGAACACTGAAGCTTTCTTT CASSPRGGNTEAFF
TRBJ2-1 TRBV24-1 - 14 - TGTGCCACCAGTGATTTAGACACGATCAATGAGCAGTTCTTC CATSDLDTINEQFF
TRBJ2-3 TRBV5-4 - 12 - TGTGCCAGCAGCTACCGGGAAGATACGCAGTATTTT CASSYREDTQYF
TRBJ1-5 TRBV19 - 17 TRBD1 TGTGCCAGTAGTAGTGAGACAGGGCGTACCTCCAATCAGCCCCAGCATTTT CASSSETGRTSNQPQHF
TRBJ1-1 TRBV9 - 14 - TGTGCCAGCAGCGCGGGAAGTTGGGCAGATGAAGCTTTCTTT CASSAGSWADEAFF
TRBJ2-3 TRBV4-1 - 18 TRBD2 TGCGCCAGCAGCCAAGGGGCGCCTAGCGGGAACGCGAAAGATACGCAGTATTTT CASSQGAPSGNAKDTQYF
TRBJ1-2 TRBV4-1 many 12 TRBD1 TGCGCCAGCAGCCAAGATGGTAGGACAGGTTATTTC CASSQDGRTGYF
TRBJ2-7 TRBV5-8 - 15 TRBD2 TGTGCCAGCAGCTTGGTTCCGGGAGGTTCCTACGAGCAGTACTTC CASSLVPGGSYEQYF
TRBJ2-5 TRBV7-8 - 15 - TGTGCCAGCAGCTTAGGCCCAGGTGGCAAAGAGACCCAGTACTTC CASSLGPGGKETQYF
TRBJ1-5 TRBV25-1 few 16 - TGTGCCAGCAGTGAATCAACTTGGGGCAAAAGTCAGCCCCAGCATTTT CASSESTWGKSQPQHF
TRBJ2-3 TRBV12-3/TRBV12-4 - 13 - TGTGCCAGCAGCACAGGGATGAGGGATACGCAGTATTTT CASSTGMRDTQYF
TRBJ2-7 TRBV6-5 - 13 - TGTGCCAGCCCGTGGGACTCCGCCTACGAGCAGTACTTC CASPWDSAYEQYF
TRBJ2-1 TRBV7-8 - 18 - TGTGCCAGCAGCTTACCTGATGTTAGGTCTAGCGAGTACAATGAGCAGTTCTTC CASSLPDVRSSEYNEQFF
TRBJ2-7 TRBV5-1 - 16 TRBD2 TGCGCCAGCAGCTTGGCCCAACTAGCGGGAGCTGTCGAGCAGTACTTC CASSLAQLAGAVEQYF
TRBJ1-3 TRBV6-5 - 15 TRBD1 TGTGCCAGCAGTTCGACAGGGGGCTCTGGAAACACCATATATTTT CASSSTGGSGNTIYF
TRBJ1-1 TRBV7-2 - 13 TRBD1 TGTGCCAGCAGCTCGGGACAGGGTCTTGGAGCTTTCTTT CASSSGQGLGAFF